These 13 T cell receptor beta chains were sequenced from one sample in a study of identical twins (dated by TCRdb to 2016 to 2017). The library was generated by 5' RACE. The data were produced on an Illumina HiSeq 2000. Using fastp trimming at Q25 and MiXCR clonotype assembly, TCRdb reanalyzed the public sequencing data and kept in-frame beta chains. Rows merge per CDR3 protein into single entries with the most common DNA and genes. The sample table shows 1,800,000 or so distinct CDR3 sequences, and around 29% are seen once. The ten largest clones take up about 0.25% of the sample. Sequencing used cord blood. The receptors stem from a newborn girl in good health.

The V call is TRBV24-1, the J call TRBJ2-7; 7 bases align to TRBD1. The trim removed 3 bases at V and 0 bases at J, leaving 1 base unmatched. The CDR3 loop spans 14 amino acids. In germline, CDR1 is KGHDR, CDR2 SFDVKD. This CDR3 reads CATSDGDSSYEQYF. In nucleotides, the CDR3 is TGTGCCACCAGTGATGGGGACAGCTCCTACGAGCAGTACTTC.

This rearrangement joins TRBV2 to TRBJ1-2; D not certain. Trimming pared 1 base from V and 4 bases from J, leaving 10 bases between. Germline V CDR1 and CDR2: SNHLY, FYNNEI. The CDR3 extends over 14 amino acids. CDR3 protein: CASSEVNRVYGYTF. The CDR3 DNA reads TGTGCCAGCAGTGAAGTAAACCGCGTCTATGGCTACACCTTC. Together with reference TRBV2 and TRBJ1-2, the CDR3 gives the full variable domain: EPEVTQTPSHQVTQMGQEVILRCVPISNHLYFYWYRQILGQKVEFLVSFYNNEISEKSEIFDDQFSVERPDGSNFTLKIRSTKLEDSAMYFCASSEVNRVYGYTFGSGTRLTVV.

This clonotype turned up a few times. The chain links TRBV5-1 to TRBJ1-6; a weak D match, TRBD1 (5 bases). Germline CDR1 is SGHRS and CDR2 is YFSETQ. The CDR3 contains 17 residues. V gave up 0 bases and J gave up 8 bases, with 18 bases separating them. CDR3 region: CASSLATRPNRHSPLHF. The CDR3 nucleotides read TGCGCCAGCAGCTTGGCCACTCGACCGAACAGGCATTCACCCCTCCACTTT.

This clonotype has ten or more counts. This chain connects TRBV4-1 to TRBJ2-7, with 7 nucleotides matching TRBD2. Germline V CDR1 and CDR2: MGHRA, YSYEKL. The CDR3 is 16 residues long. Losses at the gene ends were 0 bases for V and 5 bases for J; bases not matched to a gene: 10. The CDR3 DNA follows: TGCGCCAGCAGCCAAGATCGTCGACTAGCAGGCCACGAGCAGTACTTC. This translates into CASSQDRRLAGHEQYF.

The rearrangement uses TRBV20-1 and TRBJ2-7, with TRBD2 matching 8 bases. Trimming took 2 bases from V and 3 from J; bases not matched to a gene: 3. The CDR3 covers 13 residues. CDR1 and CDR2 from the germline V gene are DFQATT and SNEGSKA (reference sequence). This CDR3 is CSARIGGDYEQYF. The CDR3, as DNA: TGCAGTGCTAGAATCGGGGGGGACTACGAGCAGTACTTC.

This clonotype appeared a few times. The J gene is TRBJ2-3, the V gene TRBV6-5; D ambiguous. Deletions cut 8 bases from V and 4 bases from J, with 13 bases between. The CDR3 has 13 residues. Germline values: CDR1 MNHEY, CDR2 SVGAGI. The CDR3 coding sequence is TGTGCCAGCTACGATTTCCCCGCAGATACGCAGTATTTT. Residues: CASYDFPADTQYF.

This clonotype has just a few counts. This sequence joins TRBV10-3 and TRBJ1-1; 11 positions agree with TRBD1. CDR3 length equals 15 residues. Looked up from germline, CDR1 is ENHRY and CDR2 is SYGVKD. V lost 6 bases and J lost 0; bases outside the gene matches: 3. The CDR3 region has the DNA TGTGCCATCAGGGGGACAGGGGGGATGAACACTGAAGCTTTCTTT. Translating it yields CAIRGTGGMNTEAFF.

The chain's CDR3 is CASSLSGTTYEQFF. DNA for the CDR3: TGTGCCAGCAGTTTATCGGGGACTACCTACGAGCAGTTCTTC. V usage is TRBV27 and J usage is TRBJ2-1; 7 bases are a match to TRBD2. The V and J ends lost 0 bases and 10 bases, in that order; junction bases with no gene match: 6. Germline CDR1 is MNHEY and CDR2 is SMNVEV (reference sequence). This CDR3 has 14 residues.

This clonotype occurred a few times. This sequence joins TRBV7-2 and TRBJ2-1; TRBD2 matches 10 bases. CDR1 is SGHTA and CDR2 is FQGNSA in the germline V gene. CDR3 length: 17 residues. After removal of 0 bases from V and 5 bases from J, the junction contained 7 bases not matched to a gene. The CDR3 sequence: CASSLARSSGSNNEQFF. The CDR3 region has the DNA TGTGCCAGCAGCTTAGCACGTTCTAGCGGGAGTAACAATGAGCAGTTCTTC.

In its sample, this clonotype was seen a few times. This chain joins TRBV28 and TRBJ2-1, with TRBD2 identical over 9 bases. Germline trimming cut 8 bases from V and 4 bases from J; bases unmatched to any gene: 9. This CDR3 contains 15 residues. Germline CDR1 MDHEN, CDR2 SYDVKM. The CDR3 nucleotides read TGTGCCAGCCGCTCTAGCGGGGAGAAGTACAATGAGCAGTTCTTC. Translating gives CASRSSGEKYNEQFF.

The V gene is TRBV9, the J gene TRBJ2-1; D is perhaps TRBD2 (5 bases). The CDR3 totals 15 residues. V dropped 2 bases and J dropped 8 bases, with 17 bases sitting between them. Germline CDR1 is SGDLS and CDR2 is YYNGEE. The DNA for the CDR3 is TGTGCCAGCAGCGTGTCACCACTAGATCTCGATGAGCAGTTCTTC. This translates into CASSVSPLDLDEQFF. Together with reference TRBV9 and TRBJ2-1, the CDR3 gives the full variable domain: DSGVTQTPKHLITATGQRVTLRCSPRSGDLSVYWYQQSLDQGLQFLIQYYNGEERAKGNILERFSAQQFPDLHSELNLSSLELGDSALYFCASSVSPLDLDEQFFGPGTRLTVL.

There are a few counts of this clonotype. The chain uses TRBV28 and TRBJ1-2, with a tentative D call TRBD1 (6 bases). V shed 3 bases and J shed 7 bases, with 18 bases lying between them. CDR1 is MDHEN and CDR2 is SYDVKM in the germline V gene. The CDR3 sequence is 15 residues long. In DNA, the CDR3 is TGTGCCAGCAGTTTCTCCGGTTACAGGGCGGGTGGCTACACCTTC. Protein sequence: CASSFSGYRAGGYTF.

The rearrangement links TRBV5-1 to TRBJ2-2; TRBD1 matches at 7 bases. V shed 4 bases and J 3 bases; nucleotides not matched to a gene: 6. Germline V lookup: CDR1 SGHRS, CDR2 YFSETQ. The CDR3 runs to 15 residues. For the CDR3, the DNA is TGCGCCAGCAGCAAAGGGGGCCTGGACACCGGGGAGCTGTTTTTT. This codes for CASSKGGLDTGELFF. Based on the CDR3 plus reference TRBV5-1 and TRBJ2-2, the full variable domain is KAGVTQTPRYLIKTRGQQVTLSCSPISGHRSVSWYQQTPGQGLQFLFEYFSETQRNKGNFPGRFSGRQFSNSRSEMNVSTLELGDSALYLCASSKGGLDTGELFFGEGSRLTVL.